Listed here are 16 T cell receptor beta chains from one sample, sequenced in a study of blood T cell repertoires in COVID-19. Data came from immunoSEQ multiplex PCR; TCRdb stores just in-frame clones and leaves some out. There are approximately 390,000 clones in the sample; roughly 87% occur only once, and roughly 2% lies in the top ten. Sequenced input: PBMCs or T cells enriched from blood (not recorded which). These receptors originate from a woman aged 40-49 years with acute COVID-19.

Regarding this clone: Other DNA sequences from this sample encode an identical CDR3 as well. V is TRBV3-1 (or the pseudogene TRBV3-2) and J is TRBJ1-3, with TRBD1 as a possible D gene (5 bases). Trimming stripped 2 bases from V and 7 bases from J, with 6 bases between. CDR3 length equals 12 residues. The germline CDR1 and CDR2 sequences are LGHDT and YNNKEL (reference sequence). The CDR3 loop reads CASSQQGNTIYF. The CDR3 DNA follows: TGTGCCAGCAGCCAACAGGGCAACACCATATATTTT.

A single count supports this clone. CDR3 loop: CASSIEVRGTQHF. CDR3 sequence (DNA): TGTGCCAGTAGTATAGAGGTTCGGGGGACCCAGCATTTT. This chain uses TRBV19 with TRBJ1-5; D is possibly TRBD1 (5 bases). This CDR3 is 13 amino acids long. Trimming removed 0 bases from V and 11 bases from J, with 11 bases in between. Germline V CDR1 and CDR2: LNHDA, SQIVND (reference sequence).

This clone was seen once. The chain links TRBV30 to TRBJ2-1; D might be TRBD2 (6 bases). CDR1 and CDR2 from the germline V gene are GTSNPN and SVGIG (reference sequence). This CDR3 has 16 amino acids. With 4 bases removed from V and 0 bases from J, the gap between germline ends came to 16 bases. CDR3 sequence: CAWNGGGNLSYNEQFF. CDR3 coding DNA: TGTGCCTGGAACGGTGGGGGGAATCTCTCCTACAATGAGCAGTTCTTC.

This clone has a single count. The V gene is TRBV6-5, the J gene TRBJ1-6; D gene ambiguous. CDR3 length: 13 amino acids. Germline V gene sequence: CDR1 MNHEY, CDR2 SVGAGI. V lost 6 bases, J lost 10 bases, and 13 bases lay in between. The CDR3 region has the DNA TGTGCCAGCAGGACTGGACCGGGATCACCCCTCCACTTT. It codes for CASRTGPGSPLHF.

This chain connects TRBV5-1 to TRBJ2-1; maybe TRBD2 (5 bases). The V gene lost 0 bases and the J gene lost 0 bases, with 7 bases spanning the gap. Per the germline V gene, CDR1 is SGHRS and CDR2 is YFSETQ. The CDR3 is 15 amino acids. The CDR3 is CASSLGGVSYNEQFF. CDR3 nucleotides: TGCGCCAGCAGCTTGGGGGGAGTCTCCTACAATGAGCAGTTCTTC. Full variable domain (outside the CDR3, taken from reference TRBV5-1 and TRBJ2-1): KAGVTQTPRYLIKTRGQQVTLSCSPISGHRSVSWYQQTPGQGLQFLFEYFSETQRNKGNFPGRFSGRQFSNSRSEMNVSTLELGDSALYLCASSLGGVSYNEQFFGPGTRLTVL.

The V call is TRBV5-1, the J call TRBJ1-4; 9 bases are a match to TRBD1. Germline V gene sequence: CDR1 SGHRS, CDR2 YFSETQ. The CDR3 runs 14 residues. V lost 7 bases, J lost 8 bases, and 9 bases stayed unmatched. CDR3 coding DNA: TGCGCCAGCTCCTCGACAGGGGGGGAAGAAAAACTGTTTTTT. Translation: CASSSTGGEEKLFF.

This chain uses TRBV18 with TRBJ1-1, with TRBD1 matching over 11 bases. The CDR3 is made up of 16 amino acids. CDR1 and CDR2 from the germline V gene are KGHSH and LQKENI. The junction had 3 bases not matched to a gene; V was cut back by 3 bases and J by 0 bases. Here the CDR3 reads CASSPGQGGMNTEAFF. Here the CDR3 DNA reads TGTGCCAGCTCACCGGGACAGGGGGGGATGAACACTGAAGCTTTCTTT.

The chain is built from TRBV18 and TRBJ1-5, with D maybe TRBD1 (5 bases). Germline CDR1 is KGHSH and CDR2 is LQKENI. The CDR3 totals 14 residues. Trimming took off 1 base at V and 4 bases at J, with 8 bases between the two ends. CDR3 nucleotide sequence: TGTGCCAGCTCACCACTCGGGGGTAATCAGCCCCAGCATTTT. Protein sequence: CASSPLGGNQPQHF.

This chain joins TRBV30 and TRBJ1-1; tentative D call: TRBD1 (5 bases). CDR3 length equals 13 residues. V was shortened by 8 bases and J by 0 bases, with 13 bases between the two germline ends. Per the germline V gene, CDR1 is GTSNPN and CDR2 is SVGIG (reference sequence). CDR3 nucleotide sequence: TGTGCCCTCGGGGGTCCAATGAACACTGAAGCTTTCTTT. Encoded protein: CALGGPMNTEAFF.

This clone was picked up a small number of times. The chain is built from TRBV5-1 and TRBJ1-1; the D is unclear. CDR1 and CDR2 from the germline V gene are SGHRS and YFSETQ. The CDR3 sequence is 16 residues long. V gave up 3 bases and J gave up 5 bases, with 20 bases separating them. The CDR3 DNA reads TGCGCCAGCAGCTCATCTTCCCCCCCACGGGATACTGAAGCTTTCTTT. This sequence encodes CASSSSSPPRDTEAFF.

This clone occurred once. The chain uses TRBV29-1 and TRBJ1-4; 8 positions match TRBD1. Germline CDR1 and CDR2: SQVTM and ANQGSEA. Germline trimming cut 6 bases from V and 4 bases from J; bases unmatched to any gene: 7. This CDR3 spans 14 amino acids. The CDR3 region is CSVSRDRSNEKLFF. The CDR3 DNA reads TGCAGCGTATCTAGGGACAGGAGTAATGAAAAACTGTTTTTT.

V gene TRBV6-5 combines with J gene TRBJ2-5, with TRBD2 matching over 8 bases. The CDR3 spans 12 residues. V shed 10 bases, J shed 4 bases, and the junction held 5 bases outside the gene matches. Looked up from germline, CDR1 is MNHEY and CDR2 is SVGAGI. The CDR3 DNA is TGTGCCAATTCGGGGGGGGGAGAGACCCAGTACTTC. It yields the protein CANSGGGETQYF.

This chain connects TRBV4-1 to TRBJ2-3, with 8 bases fitting TRBD2. There are 18 residues in the CDR3. Germline V gives CDR1 MGHRA, CDR2 YSYEKL. The V and J ends lost 0 bases and 4 bases, in that order; junction bases with no gene match: 12. CDR3 sequence: CASSQDGSVAGRADTQYF. The CDR3 coding sequence is TGCGCCAGCAGCCAAGATGGGTCGGTAGCGGGACGAGCAGATACGCAGTATTTT.

This chain joins TRBV3-1 (or the pseudogene TRBV3-2) and TRBJ1-2, with TRBD1 as a possible D gene (5 bases). CDR3 length: 13 amino acids. With 2 bases removed from V and 6 bases from J, the gap between germline ends came to 10 bases. Germline CDR1 reads LGHDT; CDR2 reads YNNKEL (reference sequence). CDR3 residues: CASSQLGGNGYTF. CDR3 bases: TGTGCCAGCAGCCAATTGGGGGGGAATGGCTACACCTTC.

This clone was picked up a small number of times. The gene calls are TRBV7-9 and TRBJ1-1; no definite D call. Per germline, CDR1 SEHNR and CDR2 FQNEAQ (reference sequence). Trimming pared 4 bases from V and 1 base from J, leaving 10 bases between. The CDR3 is 14 amino acids. CDR3 protein: CASSYLEGNTEAFF. The DNA of the CDR3 is TGTGCCAGCAGCTATCTGGAGGGGAACACTGAAGCTTTCTTT.

The chain is built from TRBV3-1 (or the pseudogene TRBV3-2) and TRBJ2-3, with 9 bases fitting TRBD2. The ends lost 3 bases at V and 7 bases at J; junction bases unmatched: 5. CDR1 and CDR2 (germline): LGHDT, YNNKEL (reference sequence). The CDR3 sequence is 14 residues long. CDR3 in amino acids: CASSQSSGGHTQYF. The CDR3 nucleotides read TGTGCCAGCAGCCAGAGTAGCGGGGGTCATACGCAGTATTTT.